These 27 T cell receptor beta chains originate from one sample sequenced in a study of spatial heterogeneity in lung cancer. The time point denotes: blood at routine non-recurrence follow-up after resection. From tumor, nontumor lung or frozen PBMC, whole RNA was taken unsorted for sequencing. Via MiXCR, TCRdb re-called the 5' RACE reads, giving one row per CDR3 protein. Counted here are roughly 120,000 distinct CDR3 sequences, over 9% occurring once; the ten biggest clones make up roughly 17%. The sample here was PBMCs, taken at follow-up. Every receptor here comes from a male donor with early-stage non-small cell lung cancer.

The CDR3 DNA sequence: TGTGCCAGCAGTTCGGGGCCTTACGGTGAGCAGTTCTTC. Its translation: CASSSGPYGEQFF. The V and J genes are TRBV27 and TRBJ2-1; the D call may be TRBD1 or TRBD2 (5 bases each). The V gene's germline CDR1 is MNHEY and CDR2 SMNVEV (reference sequence). The CDR3 is 13 residues long. Trimming took off 4 bases at V and 9 bases at J, with 13 bases between the two ends.

This clonotype has ten or more counts. The V call is TRBV5-1, the J call TRBJ1-4, with D unclear. CDR3 length: 13 amino acids. V dropped 3 bases and J dropped 8 bases, with 11 bases sitting between them. Per germline, CDR1 SGHRS and CDR2 YFSETQ. The CDR3 nucleotides read TGCGCCAGCAGCTCGGGAAACTCAGAAAAACTGTTTTTT. It translates to CASSSGNSEKLFF.

This clonotype was seen only once. This chain uses TRBV5-1 with TRBJ2-5; 7 bases are shared with TRBD1. Germline V lookup: CDR1 SGHRS, CDR2 YFSETQ. V trimming: 3 bases; J trimming: 2 bases; junction bases outside the gene matches: 7. This CDR3 is built from 15 residues. The DNA for the CDR3 is TGCGCCAGCAGCTCCCAATCGACAGGGCAAGAGACCCAGTACTTC. Encoded protein: CASSSQSTGQETQYF.

The chain uses TRBV20-1 and TRBJ2-3; no definite D call. Looked up from germline, CDR1 is DFQATT and CDR2 is SNEGSKA (reference sequence). Deletions cut 5 bases from V and 4 bases from J, with 19 bases between. The CDR3 spans 15 residues. CDR3 region: CSAAGRAVDSDTQYF. CDR3 nucleotides: TGCAGTGCTGCCGGACGGGCCGTCGACTCAGATACGCAGTATTTT.

The rearrangement joins TRBV5-4 to TRBJ2-5; D is unresolved. Germline CDR1 reads SGHNT; CDR2 reads YYREEE (reference sequence). This CDR3 has 16 amino acids. Trimming cost V 0 bases and J 0 bases, with 12 bases left between them. CDR3 sequence reads: CASSLGATLYQETQYF. As DNA, the CDR3 is TGTGCCAGCAGCTTGGGGGCAACATTGTACCAAGAGACCCAGTACTTC. The entire variable domain, with the rest obtained from reference TRBV5-4 and TRBJ2-5, is as follows: ETGVTQSPTHLIKTRGQQVTLRCSSQSGHNTVSWYQQALGQGPQFIFQYYREEENGRGNFPPRFSGLQFPNYSSELNVNALELDDSALYLCASSLGATLYQETQYFGPGTRLLVL.

The chain carries TRBV18 and TRBJ2-3; no definite D call. V shed 1 base and J shed 0 bases, with 8 bases lying between them. This CDR3 spans 15 amino acids. Germline values: CDR1 KGHSH, CDR2 LQKENI. CDR3 loop: CASSPRTDSTDTQYF. The CDR3 coding sequence is TGTGCCAGCTCACCACGGACGGATAGCACAGATACGCAGTATTTT.

Only a few counts were recorded for this clonotype. The V and J genes are TRBV9 and TRBJ1-3; no firm D call. Germline CDR1 is SGDLS and CDR2 is YYNGEE. This CDR3 region has 16 residues. V lost 0 bases, J lost 0 bases, and 10 bases lay in between. The CDR3 loop is CASSVGKTSSGNTIYF. The CDR3 nucleotides read TGTGCCAGCAGCGTAGGAAAGACCAGCTCTGGAAACACCATATATTTT.

The chain employs TRBV29-1 and TRBJ1-1, with D hard to call. There are 12 residues in the CDR3. CDR1 and CDR2 from the germline V gene are SQVTM and ANQGSEA. V lost 7 bases and J 0 bases, leaving 9 bases between the germline ends. CDR3 sequence: CSANTVNTEAFF. For the CDR3, the DNA is TGCAGCGCTAATACAGTGAACACTGAAGCTTTCTTT.

This clonotype was detected only a few times. V gene TRBV12-3 or TRBV12-4 combines with J gene TRBJ1-1, with a possible D match to TRBD1 (6 bases). Between the trimmed V and J ends, which lost 4 bases and 1 base, there was a span of 16 bases. CDR3 length: 16 residues. CDR3 DNA: TGTGCCAGCAGTTCGCCCAACAGGGCAGGGAACACTGAAGCTTTCTTT. Its translation is CASSSPNRAGNTEAFF.

This clonotype turned up a few times. The chain links TRBV7-9 to TRBJ2-3; possible D gene TRBD1, 6 bases. Germline CDR1 reads SEHNR; CDR2 reads FQNEAQ (reference sequence). The CDR3 contains 14 residues. The germline V and J ends were trimmed by 2 bases and 1 base, with 7 bases remaining between them. In nucleotides, the CDR3 is TGTGCCAGCAGCTTAAACAGGGGCACAGATACGCAGTATTTT. Its protein is CASSLNRGTDTQYF. Full variable domain (outside the CDR3, taken from reference TRBV7-9 and TRBJ2-3): DTGVSQNPRHKITKRGQNVTFRCDPISEHNRLYWYRQTLGQGPEFLTYFQNEAQLEKSRLLSDRFSAERPKGSFSTLEIQRTEQGDSAMYLCASSLNRGTDTQYFGPGTRLTVL.

V is TRBV5-1 and J is TRBJ2-1; a weak D match, TRBD1 (7 bases). Deletions cut 2 bases from V and 0 bases from J, with 12 bases between. CDR3 length equals 16 residues. Germline loops: CDR1 SGHRS, CDR2 YFSETQ. CDR3 sequence reads: CASSFPGGSSYNEQFF. In DNA form, the CDR3 reads TGCGCCAGCAGCTTCCCAGGGGGGAGCTCCTACAATGAGCAGTTCTTC.

V usage is TRBV11-2 and J usage is TRBJ1-2, with unresolved D. The V gene's germline CDR1 is SGHAT and CDR2 FQNNGV. Trimming took off 5 bases at V and 5 bases at J, with 12 bases between the two ends. CDR3 length: 13 amino acids. The CDR3 bases are TGTGCCAGCAGCCCCAGTGCTTTGTATGGCTACACCTTC. This codes for CASSPSALYGYTF.

This clonotype has at least ten counts. This sequence joins TRBV6-1 and TRBJ2-5; TRBD2 agrees at 11 bases. Germline assignment: CDR1 MNHNS and CDR2 SASEGT. CDR3 length: 16 residues. J gave up 5 bases and V 2 bases, and 7 bases lay outside the gene matches. The CDR3 coding sequence is TGTGCCAGCAGTGAATTAGCGGGGGGGCCTCAGGAGACCCAGTACTTC. As protein: CASSELAGGPQETQYF.

As DNA, the CDR3 is TGTGCCAGCGAAACCACAGGGGGCAATGAGCAGTTCTTC. It is translated as CASETTGGNEQFF. This sequence joins TRBV6-6 and TRBJ2-1; 8 positions match TRBD1. Germline CDR1 is MNHNY and CDR2 is SVGAGI (reference sequence). V trimming: 8 bases; J trimming: 6 bases; junction bases outside the gene matches: 6. The CDR3 consists of 13 residues.

The sample holds a few counts of this clonotype. The CDR3 sequence: CSARQGPYNSPLHF. The DNA for the CDR3 is TGCAGTGCTAGGCAGGGTCCCTATAATTCACCCCTCCACTTT. The gene calls are TRBV20-1 and TRBJ1-6; tentatively, D is TRBD1 (5 bases). With 3 bases removed from V and 2 bases from J, the gap between germline ends came to 8 bases. CDR3 length: 14 residues. Looked up from germline, CDR1 is DFQATT and CDR2 is SNEGSKA (reference sequence).

This clonotype was picked up a small number of times. The V call is TRBV12-3 or TRBV12-4, the J call TRBJ2-7; 10 nucleotides agree with TRBD1. The CDR3 is made up of 15 amino acids. Trimming removed 6 bases from V and 4 bases from J; junction bases left unmatched: 9. CDR3 sequence reads: CASRTGTGEWYEQYF. For the CDR3, the DNA is TGTGCCAGCAGAACCGGGACAGGGGAGTGGTACGAGCAGTACTTC.

The V and J genes are TRBV7-9 and TRBJ1-1; D call uncertain. The CDR3 runs to 14 residues. Per the germline V gene, CDR1 is SEHNR and CDR2 is FQNEAQ (reference sequence). Deletions cut 7 bases from V and 0 bases from J, with 12 bases between. The CDR3 here is CASTRNNLNTEAFF. The CDR3 DNA follows: TGTGCCAGCACAAGGAACAATTTGAACACTGAAGCTTTCTTT.

The rearrangement links TRBV12-3 or TRBV12-4 to TRBJ2-7; D gene unclear. V lost 1 base and J lost 4, with 8 bases in between. The CDR3 length is 13 residues. This chain's CDR3 is CASSLVGRYEQYF. The CDR3 DNA sequence: TGTGCCAGCAGTTTAGTTGGCAGATACGAGCAGTACTTC.

This clonotype has at least ten counts. The chain combines TRBV6-5 with TRBJ1-5; D is unclear. V lost 5 bases to trimming and J lost 5 bases, with 10 bases between them. The germline gives CDR1 MNHEY, CDR2 SVGAGI. The CDR3 loop spans 13 amino acids. CDR3 in amino acids: CASSPQRDQPQHF. The DNA of the CDR3 is TGTGCCAGCAGTCCCCAGAGAGATCAGCCCCAGCATTTT.

The chain joins TRBV3-1 to TRBJ1-2; D gene uncertain. This CDR3 is built from 13 residues. Per the germline V gene, CDR1 is LGHDT and CDR2 is YNNKEL (reference sequence). Trimming pared 4 bases from V and 3 bases from J, leaving 9 bases between. The CDR3 DNA follows: TGTGCCAGCAGCCGCGACCCCGACTATGGCTACACCTTC. It encodes CASSRDPDYGYTF. The full variable domain, completed using reference TRBV3-1 and TRBJ1-2, is DTAVSQTPKYLVTQMGNDKSIKCEQNLGHDTMYWYKQDSKKFLKIMFSYNNKELIINETVPNRFSPKSPDKAHLNLHINSLELGDSAVYFCASSRDPDYGYTFGSGTRLTVV.

This clonotype has just a few counts. The chain is built from TRBV11-3 and TRBJ2-1; D remains ambiguous. V dropped 6 bases and J dropped 5 bases, with 17 bases sitting between them. The CDR3 runs to 15 residues. CDR1 and CDR2 (germline): SGHNT, YENEEA. CDR3 protein: CASSDPFGKDNEQFF. For the CDR3, the DNA is TGTGCCAGCAGTGACCCCTTCGGAAAAGACAATGAGCAGTTCTTC.

This clonotype was seen ten or more times. V usage is TRBV29-1 and J usage is TRBJ1-2; the match to TRBD1 covers 7 bases. CDR1 SQVTM and CDR2 ANQGSEA come from the germline V gene. V shed 7 bases, J shed 2 bases, and the junction held 7 bases outside the gene matches. The CDR3 sequence is 13 residues long. CDR3 DNA sequence: TGCAGCGCCTGGGACAGAGCCAACTATGGCTACACCTTC. The encoded protein is CSAWDRANYGYTF.

This clonotype was seen ten or more times. The chain carries TRBV24-1 and TRBJ2-1; D is perhaps TRBD2 (5 bases). V shed 9 bases and J shed 4 bases, with 18 bases lying between them. From germline, CDR1 is KGHDR and CDR2 SFDVKD. The CDR3 loop spans 15 amino acids. The DNA for the CDR3 is TGTGCCACCGCCCCGGCAATCGGGGATTACAATGAGCAGTTCTTC. It translates to CATAPAIGDYNEQFF.

This clonotype was picked up a small number of times. J is TRBJ1-5 and V is TRBV2; D is possibly TRBD1 (6 bases). The CDR3 has 15 residues. Germline CDR1 reads SNHLY; CDR2 reads FYNNEI. Between the trimmed V and J ends, which lost 5 bases and 0 bases, there was a span of 11 bases. CDR3 nucleotide sequence: TGTGCCAGCAGTATCCGACAGGCTAGCAATCAGCCCCAGCATTTT. Translation: CASSIRQASNQPQHF.

In its sample, this clonotype was seen a few times. V usage is TRBV10-3 and J usage is TRBJ1-1; possible D gene TRBD1, 5 bases. V was clipped by 10 bases and J by 1 base, with 16 bases between them. The CDR3 is 14 amino acids. CDR1 is ENHRY and CDR2 is SYGVKD in the germline V gene. CDR3 nucleotide sequence: TGTGCCACTATCAGGTCGACAGAGAACACTGAAGCTTTCTTT. This translates into CATIRSTENTEAFF.

This clonotype was counted a few times. The chain is built from TRBV28 and TRBJ2-2; TRBD1 matches at 7 bases. The V segment lost 5 bases and the J segment 2 bases; nucleotides outside the gene matches: 5. There are 15 residues in the CDR3. In germline, CDR1 is MDHEN, CDR2 SYDVKM. The CDR3 loop reads CASSPGTVNTGELFF. The CDR3 coding sequence is TGTGCCAGCAGTCCCGGGACAGTCAACACCGGGGAGCTGTTTTTT.

The chain has TRBV14 and TRBJ2-7; D is possibly TRBD2 (5 bases). This CDR3 is built from 11 residues. V lost 5 bases, J lost 10 bases, and 12 bases lay in between. Germline lookup yields CDR1 SGHDN and CDR2 FVKESK. The CDR3, as DNA: TGTGCCAGCAGCTTTGCCGGGAACCAGTACTTC. Translation: CASSFAGNQYF.